Below, 25 T cell receptor beta chains from the same sample are listed, as sequenced in a study of CD8 T cells in ankylosing spondylitis. These receptors lack a known antigen. One entry per CDR3 protein, called by TCRdb with MiXCR from the 5' RACE reads. The sample shows some 840,000 distinct CDR3 sequences, approximately 12% of them seen only once. Study-level findings and limits: Blood of patients with ankylosing spondylitis appeared to be characterized by a TCR beta motif of about eight highly homologous variants.

The specimen sequenced was blood, either unsorted or a sorted T cell fraction (not recorded which). The receptor set was obtained from a male donor with ankylosing spondylitis.

This clonotype came up many times. V is TRBV29-1 and J is TRBJ2-7; no reliable D call. This CDR3 spans 15 amino acids. Germline loops: CDR1 SQVTM, CDR2 ANQGSEA. Trimming took off 4 bases at V and 9 bases at J, with 25 bases between the two ends. Written as DNA, the CDR3 is TGCAGCGTTGCGAAAGGCGACCGTTATCTACGAGGGCAGTACTTC. This translates into CSVAKGDRYLRGQYF.

The rearrangement uses TRBV20-1 and TRBJ2-1, with 8 bases that match TRBD2. In germline, CDR1 is DFQATT, CDR2 SNEGSKA (reference sequence). With V trimmed by 7 bases and J by 1 base, 6 bases remained unmatched. CDR3 length equals 14 residues. The CDR3 DNA reads as TGCAGTGTTTGTAGCGGGACGTCCTACAATGAGCAGTTCTTC. Translation gives CSVCSGTSYNEQFF.

This clonotype showed up many times. The chain carries TRBV20-1 and TRBJ1-5, with TRBD1 matching 7 bases. The germline V gene encodes CDR1 DFQATT and CDR2 SNEGSKA (reference sequence). This CDR3 spans 12 amino acids. With 6 bases clipped from V and 7 bases from J, the junction kept 6 bases outside the gene matches. Here the CDR3 DNA reads TGCAGTGCAAGGACAGGCCGCCAGCCCCAGCATTTT. It yields the protein CSARTGRQPQHF.

This clonotype was counted between two and nine times. J is TRBJ2-1 and V is TRBV12-3 or TRBV12-4, with D maybe TRBD2 (7 bases). The CDR3 covers 15 residues. V was clipped by 10 bases and J by 6 bases, with 22 bases between them. DNA of the CDR3: TGTGCCACCACGACCCTCTTGGGGGGGCTCAATGAGCAGTTCTTC. The encoded protein is CATTTLLGGLNEQFF.

This clonotype was seen only a few times. CDR3 amino acids: CASSPRHGTNTEAFF. The CDR3, as DNA: TGTGCCAGCAGCCCCCGACATGGGACGAACACTGAAGCTTTCTTT. The V call is TRBV11-2, the J call TRBJ1-1, with D possibly being TRBD1 (5 bases). The CDR3 has 15 amino acids. The V and J ends lost 5 bases and 1 base respectively, with 14 bases between them. Germline V gives CDR1 SGHAT, CDR2 FQNNGV.

The chain couples TRBV11-2 to TRBJ2-1; either TRBD1 or TRBD2 may fit D (5 bases each). Germline V gene data show CDR1 as SGHAT and CDR2 as FQNNGV. The CDR3 is made up of 16 amino acids. V shed 3 bases and J shed 0 bases, with 12 bases lying between them. The CDR3 reads CASSFRDGSSYNEQFF. The CDR3 DNA is TGTGCCAGCAGCTTCCGGGACGGAAGCTCCTACAATGAGCAGTTCTTC.

This sequence joins TRBV7-8 and TRBJ2-4; no clear D. V shed 9 bases and J shed 2 bases, with 8 bases lying between them. CDR1 SGHVS and CDR2 FQNEAQ come from the germline V gene. This CDR3 spans 12 amino acids. This CDR3 reads CARAGPKNIQYF. The CDR3 nucleotides are TGTGCCAGGGCTGGACCCAAAAACATTCAGTACTTC.

The chain couples TRBV11-2 to TRBJ2-1; 8 bases align to TRBD2. After removal of 2 bases from V and 7 bases from J, the junction contained 10 bases not matched to a gene. Germline V gene lookup returns CDR1 SGHAT and CDR2 FQNNGV. The CDR3 length is 16 residues. Here the CDR3 DNA reads TGTGCCAGCAGCTTACTGGCGGGAGGCACGATTAATGAGCAGTTCTTC. Protein product: CASSLLAGGTINEQFF.

The J gene is TRBJ2-2, the V gene TRBV20-1; D gene uncertain. Trimming cost V 6 bases and J 4 bases, with 9 bases left between them. Germline lookup yields CDR1 DFQATT and CDR2 SNEGSKA (reference sequence). This CDR3 is built from 12 residues. CDR3 amino acids: CSAEPSTGELFF. The CDR3 DNA reads as TGCAGTGCCGAACCCTCCACCGGGGAGCTGTTTTTT.

The sample holds a few counts of this clonotype. The rearrangement links TRBV6-6 to TRBJ2-6; D is undetermined. The length of the CDR3 is 10 residues. Trimming left V 8 bases short and J 5 bases short, with 1 base between. From germline, CDR1 is MNHNY and CDR2 SVGAGI (reference sequence). The CDR3 sequence: CASWANVLTF. CDR3 coding DNA: TGTGCCAGCTGGGCCAACGTCCTGACTTTC.

This clonotype turned up a few times. The J gene is TRBJ2-3, the V gene TRBV5-1; 10 bases agree with TRBD2. The V segment lost 2 bases and the J segment 0 bases; nucleotides outside the gene matches: 3. The CDR3 spans 16 residues. Germline loops: CDR1 SGHRS, CDR2 YFSETQ. CDR3 coding DNA: TGCGCCAGCAGCTTAGGGACTAGCGCTAGCACAGATACGCAGTATTTT. Translation gives CASSLGTSASTDTQYF.

The V and J genes are TRBV18 and TRBJ2-2, with D perhaps TRBD1 (6 bases). CDR3 length equals 14 residues. Germline V gene sequence: CDR1 KGHSH, CDR2 LQKENI. Deletions cut 6 bases from V and 2 bases from J, with 10 bases between. The CDR3, as DNA: TGTGCCAGCTCGGCAGGGGTCAACACCGGGGAGCTGTTTTTT. As protein: CASSAGVNTGELFF. Together with reference TRBV18 and TRBJ2-2, the CDR3 gives the full variable domain: NAGVMQNPRHLVRRRGQEARLRCSPMKGHSHVYWYRQLPEEGLKFMVYLQKENIIDESGMPKERFSAEFPKEGPSILRIQQVVRGDSAAYFCASSAGVNTGELFFGEGSRLTVL.

The chain links TRBV7-2 to TRBJ1-2; 7 bases agree with TRBD1. This CDR3 comprises 14 residues. Germline assignment: CDR1 SGHTA and CDR2 FQGNSA. V was pared by 0 bases and J by 6 bases, with 4 bases of the junction left unmatched. As DNA, the CDR3 is TGTGCCAGCAGCTTAGCTACAGGGGCTGATGGCTACACCTTC. Encoded protein: CASSLATGADGYTF.

The chain couples TRBV6-1 to TRBJ2-7; D is ambiguous. The germline V gene encodes CDR1 MNHNS and CDR2 SASEGT. The CDR3 runs 15 residues. Trimming removed 6 bases from V and 3 bases from J, with 18 bases in between. The CDR3 DNA reads as TGTGCCAGCAGCCTGGAACCCTTATCTTTCTACGAGCAGTACTTC. Protein product: CASSLEPLSFYEQYF.

Only a few counts were recorded for this clonotype. V usage is TRBV4-3 and J usage is TRBJ2-3, with 8 bases aligning to TRBD1. Germline V gene lookup returns CDR1 LGHNA and CDR2 YSLEER. Trimming removed 4 bases from V and 2 bases from J; junction bases left unmatched: 11. The length of the CDR3 is 17 residues. As DNA, the CDR3 is TGCGCCAGCAGCCTTGGGACAGGCGCCAGTTACACAGATACGCAGTATTTT. Translated: CASSLGTGASYTDTQYF.

The chain's CDR3 is CASSSMTGENTEAFF. The CDR3 DNA sequence: TGCGCCAGCAGCTCGATGACAGGAGAGAACACTGAAGCTTTCTTT. The V call is TRBV5-1, the J call TRBJ1-1; maybe TRBD1 (6 bases). This CDR3 has 15 residues. CDR1 is SGHRS, CDR2 YFSETQ, per germline. The germline V and J ends were trimmed by 3 bases and 1 base, with 13 bases remaining between them.

This clonotype turned up a few times. The CDR3 DNA sequence: TGTGCCAGCACCCCGGGGGGTACGCAGTATTTT. This encodes CASTPGGTQYF. The chain joins TRBV12-3 or TRBV12-4 to TRBJ2-3; 7 bases agree with TRBD2. The junction had 3 bases not matched to a gene; V was cut back by 7 bases and J by 8 bases. The CDR3 spans 11 residues.

This clonotype came up a few times. The gene calls are TRBV6-2 or TRBV6-3 and TRBJ2-1; TRBD2 aligns across 7 bases. Germline lookup yields CDR1 MNHEY and CDR2 SVGEGT. The CDR3 is 13 amino acids. The junction had 9 bases not matched to a gene; V was cut back by 7 bases and J by 9 bases. The CDR3 loop reads CASTGTKEAEQFF. The DNA of the CDR3 is TGTGCCAGCACCGGGACTAAAGAGGCTGAGCAGTTCTTC.

The chain carries TRBV6-1 and TRBJ1-2; D remains ambiguous. This CDR3 has 14 amino acids. The germline CDR1 and CDR2 sequences are MNHNS and SASEGT. Between the trimmed V and J ends, which lost 6 bases and 3 bases, there was a span of 14 bases. The CDR3 DNA reads as TGTGCCAGCAGCCCACCGGGATACTACTATGGCTACACCTTC. This translates into CASSPPGYYYGYTF.

The chain recombines TRBV20-1 with TRBJ2-2, with D possibly being TRBD1 (6 bases). The CDR3 sequence is 14 residues long. V dropped 6 bases and J dropped 1 base, with 12 bases sitting between them. The V gene's germline CDR1 is DFQATT and CDR2 SNEGSKA (reference sequence). For the CDR3, the DNA is TGCAGTGCACCTAAGACAGGGAACACCGGGGAGCTGTTTTTT. Translation gives CSAPKTGNTGELFF.

This clonotype has more than one count but fewer than ten. The V and J genes are TRBV7-9 and TRBJ2-7, with D uncertain. The V and J ends lost 1 base and 11 bases respectively, with 15 bases between them. Germline V gene lookup returns CDR1 SEHNR and CDR2 FQNEAQ (reference sequence). This CDR3 comprises 13 residues. DNA for the CDR3: TGTGCCAGCAGCTTAGTCGCAGACTCCTATGAGTACTTC. Protein sequence: CASSLVADSYEYF. Full variable domain (rest looked up from reference TRBV7-9 and TRBJ2-7): DTGVSQNPRHKITKRGQNVTFRCDPISEHNRLYWYRQTLGQGPEFLTYFQNEAQLEKSRLLSDRFSAERPKGSFSTLEIQRTEQGDSAMYLCASSLVADSYEYFGPGTRLTVT.

The rearrangement links TRBV20-1 to TRBJ2-7; 7 bases line up with TRBD2. Germline V gene lookup returns CDR1 DFQATT and CDR2 SNEGSKA (reference sequence). The CDR3 runs 14 residues. The trim removed 1 base at V and 3 bases at J, leaving 6 bases unmatched. The CDR3 region is CSARVVSGHYEQYF. As DNA, the CDR3 is TGCAGTGCTAGAGTGGTTAGCGGGCACTACGAGCAGTACTTC.

This clonotype occurred a few times. The genes are TRBV18 and TRBJ2-7; no definite D call. V lost 6 bases and J 3 bases, leaving 15 bases between the germline ends. The CDR3 loop spans 14 amino acids. Per germline, CDR1 KGHSH and CDR2 LQKENI. The CDR3 bases are TGTGCCAGCTCCCAGAAAGACACGGACTACGAGCAGTACTTC. As protein: CASSQKDTDYEQYF. Full variable domain (remainder filled in from reference TRBV18 and TRBJ2-7): NAGVMQNPRHLVRRRGQEARLRCSPMKGHSHVYWYRQLPEEGLKFMVYLQKENIIDESGMPKERFSAEFPKEGPSILRIQQVVRGDSAAYFCASSQKDTDYEQYFGPGTRLTVT.

The chain employs TRBV11-2 and TRBJ2-3; weak D call: TRBD1 (6 bases). CDR1 and CDR2 from the germline V gene are SGHAT and FQNNGV. V lost 5 bases, J lost 3 bases, and 9 bases lay in between. This CDR3 comprises 13 residues. As DNA, the CDR3 is TGTGCCAGCAGCCAGACAGGAACAGATACGCAGTATTTT. It yields the protein CASSQTGTDTQYF.

The table lists this clonotype with a few counts. The V call is TRBV6-1, the J call TRBJ2-7, with TRBD2 matching over 14 bases. The CDR3 length is 16 residues. Germline V gene lookup returns CDR1 MNHNS and CDR2 SASEGT. Germline trimming cut 4 bases from V and 9 bases from J; bases unmatched to any gene: 11. CDR3 region: CASSGPRTSGGNSQYF. The CDR3 DNA follows: TGTGCCAGCAGTGGACCCCGGACTAGCGGGGGGAATTCGCAGTACTTC.